The T cell receptor beta chain described here comes from a study of shared T cell receptors in the human thymus. V gave up 4 bases and J gave up 13 bases, with 14 bases separating them. Germline values: CDR1 MNHEY, CDR2 SVGAGI. The CDR3 totals 13 residues. Produced via immunoSEQ multiplex PCR; TCRdb's table is partial and in-frame only. The table has 500,000 to 850,000 clones, about 90% seen once. A word on this clone: The same CDR3 is also encoded by other DNA sequences in this sample.

The same data also went into a second study, on human thymus T cells. That investigation notes: Resections obtained during corrective heart surgery supplied the thymus tissue. Thymic and blood repertoires appeared to show biased V and J gene usage. Highly overlapping thymic repertoires among unrelated individuals were reported in related research.

The receptor was isolated from a boy under two years old with a congenital heart defect. What was sequenced was thymocytes. The genes are TRBV6-5 and TRBJ1-6; unclear D gene. The DNA of the CDR3 is TGTGCCAGCAGTTTGGAGGTAGGATCCCCCCTCCACTTT. Amino acids: CASSLEVGSPLHF.